The 9 T cell receptor beta chains presented below share a single source sample, sequenced in a study of shared clonotypes between healthy human individuals. Some clones are missing from TCRdb's copy, which holds only in-frame ones; the method was immunoSEQ multiplex PCR. The sample contains fewer than 2.5 million clones, 93% of which appear only once. The specimen was naive CD4+ T cells from PBMCs. Subset indicated: CD45RA+ positively selected. These TCRs come from a man aged 18 to 30 in good health. Some clones in this sample may be carry-over from other donors' samples.

The chain recombines TRBV7-3 with TRBJ2-2; D is undetermined. Germline values: CDR1 SGHTA, CDR2 FQGTGA. V was clipped by 2 bases and J by 0 bases, with 10 bases between them. This CDR3 is 16 amino acids long. CDR3 residues: CASSLFPPPNTGELFF. As DNA, the CDR3 is TGTGCCAGCAGCTTATTCCCGCCGCCGAACACCGGGGAGCTGTTTTTT.

The V call is TRBV18, the J call TRBJ2-7, with no clear D. Germline V lookup: CDR1 KGHSH, CDR2 LQKENI. With 3 bases removed from V and 2 bases from J, the gap between germline ends came to 11 bases. The CDR3 length is 14 residues. In DNA form, the CDR3 reads TGTGCCAGCTCACCCGTGGGGTTTCCCTACGAGCAGTACTTC. It translates to CASSPVGFPYEQYF.

This clone was seen a single time. J is TRBJ2-7 and V is TRBV6-1; weak D call: TRBD1 (6 bases). This CDR3 spans 15 amino acids. Deletions cut 6 bases from V and 2 bases from J, with 17 bases between. Looked up from germline, CDR1 is MNHNS and CDR2 is SASEGT. In nucleotides, the CDR3 is TGTGCCAGCAGATTCTTAGAAGGGGGTACCTACGAGCAGTACTTC. This encodes CASRFLEGGTYEQYF.

The J gene is TRBJ2-7, the V gene TRBV5-4; 10 bases fit TRBD2. The length of the CDR3 is 15 residues. Germline loops: CDR1 SGHNT, CDR2 YYREEE (reference sequence). The V gene end was trimmed by 4 bases and the J gene end by 2 bases; junction bases not matched to a gene: 6. CDR3 bases: TGTGCCAGCAGCACGGGACTAGCGTACACCTACGAGCAGTACTTC. Its protein is CASSTGLAYTYEQYF.

Of note for this clone: The same CDR3 also results from other DNA sequences found in this sample. This chain uses TRBV2 with TRBJ2-3; D call uncertain. Between the trimmed V and J ends, which lost 5 bases and 2 bases, there was a span of 5 bases. Germline V gives CDR1 SNHLY, CDR2 FYNNEI. This CDR3 spans 12 amino acids. CDR3 loop: CASSPYTDTQYF. CDR3 nucleotide sequence: TGTGCCAGCAGTCCCTACACAGATACGCAGTATTTT.

The rearrangement joins TRBV29-1 to TRBJ2-3; TRBD2 agrees at 8 bases. Germline V gene sequence: CDR1 SQVTM, CDR2 ANQGSEA. This CDR3 is built from 13 residues. The V gene end was trimmed by 7 bases and the J gene end by 5 bases; junction bases not matched to a gene: 8. Here the CDR3 reads CSAQRERIDTQYF. DNA of the CDR3: TGCAGCGCCCAGCGGGAGAGGATAGATACGCAGTATTTT.

The rearrangement links TRBV7-2 to TRBJ2-1; D is tentatively TRBD1 or TRBD2 (5 bases each). The CDR3 totals 14 residues. Germline lookup yields CDR1 SGHTA and CDR2 FQGNSA. The V gene lost 5 bases and the J gene lost 7 bases, with 15 bases spanning the gap. CDR3 amino acids: CASSRGTRPNEQFF. The DNA of the CDR3 is TGTGCCAGCAGCAGAGGGACGCGTCCGAATGAGCAGTTCTTC.

The count of this clone is one. The chain employs TRBV4-2 and TRBJ2-3, with D possibly matching TRBD1 (5 bases). In germline, CDR1 is LGHNA, CDR2 YNFKEQ. The CDR3 contains 15 residues. V was trimmed by 1 base and J by 5 bases, leaving 13 bases between them. This CDR3 is CASSQAQGIRDTQYF. CDR3 in DNA: TGTGCCAGCAGCCAAGCCCAGGGAATTCGAGATACGCAGTATTTT.

This chain links TRBV27 with TRBJ2-1; weak D call: TRBD1 (5 bases). Germline CDR1 MNHEY, CDR2 SMNVEV (reference sequence). Deletions cut 5 bases from V and 3 bases from J, with 14 bases between. The CDR3 sequence is 15 residues long. The chain's CDR3 is CASSPQGSFYNEQFF. The CDR3 DNA sequence: TGTGCCAGCAGTCCGCAGGGTAGCTTCTACAATGAGCAGTTCTTC.